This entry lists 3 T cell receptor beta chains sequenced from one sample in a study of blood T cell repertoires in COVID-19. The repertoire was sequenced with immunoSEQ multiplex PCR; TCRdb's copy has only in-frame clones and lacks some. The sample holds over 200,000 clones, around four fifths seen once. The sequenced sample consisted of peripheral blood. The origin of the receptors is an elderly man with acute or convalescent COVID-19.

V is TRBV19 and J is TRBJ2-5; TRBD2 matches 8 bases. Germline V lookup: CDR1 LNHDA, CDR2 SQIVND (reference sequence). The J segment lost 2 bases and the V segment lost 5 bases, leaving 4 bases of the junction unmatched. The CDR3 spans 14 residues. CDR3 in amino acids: CASSFAGGQETQYF. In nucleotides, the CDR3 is TGTGCCAGTAGTTTCGCGGGAGGTCAAGAGACCCAGTACTTC.

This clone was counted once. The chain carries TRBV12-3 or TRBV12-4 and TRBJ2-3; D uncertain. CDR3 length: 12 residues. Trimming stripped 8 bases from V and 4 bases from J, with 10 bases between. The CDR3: CASGRGPDTQYF. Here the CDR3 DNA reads TGTGCCAGCGGAAGAGGCCCAGATACGCAGTATTTT.

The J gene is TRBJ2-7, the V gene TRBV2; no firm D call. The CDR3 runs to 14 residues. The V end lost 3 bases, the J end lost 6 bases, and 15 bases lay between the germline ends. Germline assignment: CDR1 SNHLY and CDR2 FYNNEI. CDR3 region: CASSERFERSEQYF. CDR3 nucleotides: TGTGCCAGCAGTGAGAGGTTTGAAAGGAGCGAGCAGTACTTC.